This is a list of T cell receptor beta chains from one sample in a study of response to subunit inactivated influenza vaccine. TCRdb re-analysed the RT-PCR reads in MiXCR, keeping a single row per CDR3 protein. The table has fewer than 650,000 distinct CDR3 sequences, over 10% seen once. The sample here was PBMCs from blood, taken about 6 weeks after vaccination. Every receptor here comes from a man aged 50 to 60 who received an inactivated influenza vaccine. CDR3s include the opening cysteine and the closing phenylalanine or tryptophan. The D gene is left open where the match is weak. The size of a clone is reported for some rows only, either as once, few or many, or as a class for expanded clones.

TRBJ2-2 | TRBV5-1 | NA | 15 | NA | TGCGCCAGCAGCTTGGCCCTTACGGGCGCCGGGGAGCTGTTTTTT | CASSLALTGAGELFF
TRBJ2-7 | TRBV7-2 | NA | 13 | TRBD1 | TGTGCCAGTGCCCGGGACAGGGTCTACGAGCAGTACTTC | CASARDRVYEQYF
TRBJ1-1 | TRBV11-2 | few | 14 | NA | TGTGCCAGCAGCTACGGCACGGGGGGCCAAGAAGCTTTCTTT | CASSYGTGGQEAFF
TRBJ1-2 | TRBV20-1 | few | 14 | NA | TGCAGTGCTGGAGCAGGAGCATCTAACTATGGCTACACCTTC | CSAGAGASNYGYTF
TRBJ2-5 | TRBV3-1 | NA | 14 | TRBD1 | TGTGCCAGCAGCCAAGAAGGGACAGGGGAGACCCAGTACTTC | CASSQEGTGETQYF
TRBJ2-7 | TRBV20-1 | few | 15 | TRBD1 | TGCAGTGCCGACACCGGGACAGGGGGGACCTACGAGCAGTACTTC | CSADTGTGGTYEQYF
TRBJ1-2 | TRBV7-8 | NA | 13 | NA | TGTGCCAGCACCCCCCATTCAGGCGTGGGCTACACCTTC | CASTPHSGVGYTF
TRBJ2-7 | TRBV27 | NA | 16 | NA | TGTGCCAGCAGCCCCACAAGGATCAGGCTGGTCTACGAGCAGTACTTC | CASSPTRIRLVYEQYF
TRBJ2-1 | TRBV9 | NA | 15 | TRBD1 | TGTGCCAGCGGATCCCGGGACAGGGAGTACAATGAGCAGTTCTTC | CASGSRDREYNEQFF
TRBJ2-5 | TRBV3-1 | few | 13 | NA | TGTGCCAGCAGCATCGGGGCCCCGGCCACCCAGTACTTC | CASSIGAPATQYF
TRBJ1-1 | TRBV3-1 | NA | 13 | NA | TGTGCCAGCAGCCAAAGGCTGAACACTGAAGCTTTCTTT | CASSQRLNTEAFF
TRBJ2-4 | TRBV12-3/TRBV12-4 | many | 12 | NA | TGTGCCAGCAGCACCAGGGTGAACATTCAGTACTTC | CASSTRVNIQYF
TRBJ1-5 | TRBV6-1 | few | 15 | NA | TGTGCCAGCAGTCCGGGGTTCTCAAGCAATCAGCCCCAGCATTTT | CASSPGFSSNQPQHF
TRBJ2-3 | TRBV28 | once | 13 | TRBD1 | TGTGCCAGCGGGACAGGGGGTTTCGATACGCAGTATTTT | CASGTGGFDTQYF
TRBJ2-1 | TRBV4-2 | few | 15 | NA | TGTGCCAGCAGCCAAGATGGGGCAGGGAACAATGAGCAGTTCTTC | CASSQDGAGNNEQFF
TRBJ2-7 | TRBV5-6 | few | 18 | TRBD2 | TGTGCCAGCAGCTCTGAGGGGTTAGCGGGAGTACGATTCTACGAGCAGTACTTC | CASSSEGLAGVRFYEQYF
TRBJ2-2 | TRBV5-1 | NA | 15 | TRBD1 | TGCGCCAGCAGCAGAGACAGGGGGCTCACCGGGGAGCTGTTTTTT | CASSRDRGLTGELFF
TRBJ2-1 | TRBV4-2 | NA | 16 | TRBD1 | TGTGCCAGCAGCCAGGGGCGGGGACAGGGGGGCGGTGAGCAGTTCTTC | CASSQGRGQGGGEQFF
TRBJ2-3 | TRBV2 | few | 13 | NA | TGTGCCAGCAGAGGTATAGGCACAGATACGCAGTATTTT | CASRGIGTDTQYF
TRBJ1-6 | TRBV7-2 | few | 16 | NA | TGTGCCAGCAGCTTAGCCACCAAGGCCCCAAATTCACCCCTCCACTTT | CASSLATKAPNSPLHF
TRBJ2-7 | TRBV20-1 | few | 14 | NA | TGCAGTGCTAAGAACTCCGGGACCGGGTTCTCGCAGTACTTC | CSAKNSGTGFSQYF
TRBJ2-7 | TRBV7-2 | NA | 15 | NA | TGTGCCAGCAGCTTAGAGTCCGGACACGGATACGAGCAGTACTTC | CASSLESGHGYEQYF
TRBJ1-2 | TRBV12-3/TRBV12-4 | many | 14 | NA | TGTGCCAGCAGCAAGACCGCTCGGGCCAATGGCTACACCTTC | CASSKTARANGYTF
TRBJ2-3 | TRBV7-2 | NA | 17 | NA | TGTGCCAGCAGCTCAGCATGGACAACGTCTAGCACAGATACGCAGTATTTT | CASSSAWTTSSTDTQYF
TRBJ2-1 | TRBV6-2/TRBV6-3 | NA | 16 | TRBD2 | TGTGCCAGCAGTTACAAGGGGACTAGATATTACAATGAGCAGTTCTTC | CASSYKGTRYYNEQFF
TRBJ1-2 | TRBV24-1 | NA | 12 | NA | TGTGCCACCAGTGATATGCCGGGAGGCTACACCTTC | CATSDMPGGYTF
TRBJ1-4 | TRBV5-1 | NA | 15 | NA | TGCGCCAGCAGCTGGACAGACCCAGCCGAGGAAAAACTGTTTTTT | CASSWTDPAEEKLFF
TRBJ2-3 | TRBV12-3/TRBV12-4 | NA | 18 | TRBD1 | TGTGCCAGCAGTCAAGCCTTGGGACAGGGGTCGGAGGCAGATACGCAGTATTTT | CASSQALGQGSEADTQYF
TRBJ1-6 | TRBV11-2 | NA | 12 | NA | TGTGCCAGCAGCTACAACGTTTATCCCCTCCACTTT | CASSYNVYPLHF
TRBJ2-1 | TRBV6-2/TRBV6-3 | few | 15 | NA | TGTGCCAGCAGTTATTTACAGGGAAACTACAATGAGCAGTTCTTC | CASSYLQGNYNEQFF
TRBJ2-1 | TRBV12-3/TRBV12-4 | NA | 15 | NA | TGTGCCAGCAGTTTATTACAGGGAAGTTCGTATGAGCAGTTCTTC | CASSLLQGSSYEQFF
TRBJ2-1 | TRBV12-3/TRBV12-4 | NA | 15 | TRBD1 | TGTGCCAGCAGCCGGGACAGCCTATTGAACAATGAGCAGTTCTTC | CASSRDSLLNNEQFF
TRBJ1-5 | TRBV12-3/TRBV12-4 | many | 11 | NA | TGTGCCAGCACCCGACTAGGTCCCCAGCATTTT | CASTRLGPQHF